A single TCR beta chain is shown here with its context. Its matching antigen is unknown. The record originates from a study of T cell repertoires in cytomegalovirus infection. Study background: CMV epitopes in the study were HLA-C-restricted (recently identified) and HLA-B-restricted (well studied).

The V end lost 1 base, the J end lost 0 bases, and 16 bases lay between the germline ends. The CDR3 is 19 residues long. CDR1 and CDR2 from the germline V gene are ENHRY and SYGVKD. From the reads, TCRdb called clonotypes with MiXCR, one entry per CDR3 protein. This table has 900,000 to 950,000 distinct CDR3 sequences, approximately 32% appearing once. The J gene is TRBJ1-6, the V gene TRBV10-3; D not certain. Sequences were derived from cultured CD8+ T cells from PBMCs, sampled from culture after CMV antigen stimulation. The source is a human donor in good health (CMV status not recorded). Some clones in this sample may be carry-over from other donors' samples. Here the CDR3 DNA reads TGTGCCATCAGTGAGTGGGAGGAGGCTCTCAGCTCCTATAATTCACCCCTCCACTTT. It yields the protein CAISEWEEALSSYNSPLHF.